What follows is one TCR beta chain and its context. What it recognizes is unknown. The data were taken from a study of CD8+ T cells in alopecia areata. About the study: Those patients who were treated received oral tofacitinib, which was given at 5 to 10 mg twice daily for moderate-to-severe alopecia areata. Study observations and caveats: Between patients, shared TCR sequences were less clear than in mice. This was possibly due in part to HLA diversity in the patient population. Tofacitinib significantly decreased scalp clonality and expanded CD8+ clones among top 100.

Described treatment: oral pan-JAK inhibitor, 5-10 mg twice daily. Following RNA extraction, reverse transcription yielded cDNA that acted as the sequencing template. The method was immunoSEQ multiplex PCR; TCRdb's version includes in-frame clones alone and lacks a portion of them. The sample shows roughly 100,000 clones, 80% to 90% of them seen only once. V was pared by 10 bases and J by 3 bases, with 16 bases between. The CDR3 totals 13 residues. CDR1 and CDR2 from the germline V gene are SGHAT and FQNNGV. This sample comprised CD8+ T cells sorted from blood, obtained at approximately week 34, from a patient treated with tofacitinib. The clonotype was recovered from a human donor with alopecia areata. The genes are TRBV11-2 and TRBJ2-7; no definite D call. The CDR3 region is CATRLGTSYEQYF. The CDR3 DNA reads TGTGCCACCCGGCTGGGAACCAGCTACGAGCAGTACTTC. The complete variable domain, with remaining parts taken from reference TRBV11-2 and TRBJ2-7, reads EAGVAQSPRYKIIEKRQSVAFWCNPISGHATLYWYQQILGQGPKLLIQFQNNGVVDDSQLPKDRFSAERLKGVDSTLKIQPAKLEDSAVYLCATRLGTSYEQYFGPGTRLTVT.